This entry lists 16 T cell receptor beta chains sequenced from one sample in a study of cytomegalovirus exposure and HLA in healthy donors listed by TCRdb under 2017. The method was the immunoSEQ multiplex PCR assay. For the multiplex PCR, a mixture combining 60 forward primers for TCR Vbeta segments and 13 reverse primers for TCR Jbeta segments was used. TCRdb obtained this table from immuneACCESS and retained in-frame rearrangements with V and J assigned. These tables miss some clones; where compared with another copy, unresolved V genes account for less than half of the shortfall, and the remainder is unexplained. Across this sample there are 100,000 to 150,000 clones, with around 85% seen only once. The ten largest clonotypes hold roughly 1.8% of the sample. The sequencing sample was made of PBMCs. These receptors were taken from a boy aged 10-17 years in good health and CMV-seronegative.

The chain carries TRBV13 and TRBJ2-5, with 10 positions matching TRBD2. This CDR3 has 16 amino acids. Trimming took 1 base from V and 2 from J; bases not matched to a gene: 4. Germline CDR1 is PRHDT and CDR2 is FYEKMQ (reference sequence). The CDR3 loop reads CASSLALTSGQETQYF. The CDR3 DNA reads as TGTGCCAGCAGCTTAGCCCTGACTAGCGGGCAAGAGACCCAGTACTTC.

The CDR3 loop is CASSLTQDHEQYF. In DNA form, the CDR3 reads TGCGCCAGCAGCTTGACACAGGACCACGAGCAGTACTTC. The chain combines TRBV5-1 with TRBJ2-7, with D tentatively TRBD1 (5 bases). V was trimmed by 1 base and J by 5 bases, leaving 10 bases between them. The CDR3 consists of 13 residues. CDR1 and CDR2 (germline): SGHRS, YFSETQ. Variable domain in full (rest from reference TRBV5-1 and TRBJ2-7): KAGVTQTPRYLIKTRGQQVTLSCSPISGHRSVSWYQQTPGQGLQFLFEYFSETQRNKGNFPGRFSGRQFSNSRSEMNVSTLELGDSALYLCASSLTQDHEQYFGPGTRLTVT.

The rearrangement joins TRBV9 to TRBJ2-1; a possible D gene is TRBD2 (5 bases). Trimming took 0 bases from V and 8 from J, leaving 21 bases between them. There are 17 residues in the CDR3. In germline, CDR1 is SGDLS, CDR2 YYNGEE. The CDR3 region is CASSVGGTRPFGDEQFF. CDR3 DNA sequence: TGTGCCAGCAGCGTAGGGGGAACTAGACCGTTCGGGGATGAGCAGTTCTTC.

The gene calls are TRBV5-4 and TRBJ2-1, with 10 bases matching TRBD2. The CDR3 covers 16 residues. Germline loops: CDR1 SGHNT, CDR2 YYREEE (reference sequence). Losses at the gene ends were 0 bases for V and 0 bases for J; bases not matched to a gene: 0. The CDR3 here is CASSLGLAGSYNEQFF. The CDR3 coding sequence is TGTGCCAGCAGCTTGGGACTAGCGGGCTCCTACAATGAGCAGTTCTTC.

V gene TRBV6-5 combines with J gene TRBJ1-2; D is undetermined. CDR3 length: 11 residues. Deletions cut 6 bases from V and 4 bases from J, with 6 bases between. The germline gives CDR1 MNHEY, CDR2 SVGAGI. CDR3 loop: CASRTAYGYTF. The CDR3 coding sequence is TGTGCCAGCAGAACAGCCTATGGCTACACCTTC.

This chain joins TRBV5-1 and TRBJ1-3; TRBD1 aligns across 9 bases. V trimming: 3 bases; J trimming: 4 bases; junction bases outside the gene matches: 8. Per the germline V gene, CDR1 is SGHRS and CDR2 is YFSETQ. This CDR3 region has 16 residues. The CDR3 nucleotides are TGCGCCAGCAGCTCCTATACAGGGGGCGCCGGAAACACCATATATTTT. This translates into CASSSYTGGAGNTIYF.

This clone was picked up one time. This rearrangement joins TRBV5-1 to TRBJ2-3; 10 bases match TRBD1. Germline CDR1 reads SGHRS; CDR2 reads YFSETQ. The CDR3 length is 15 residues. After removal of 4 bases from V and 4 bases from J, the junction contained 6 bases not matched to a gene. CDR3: CASSQPGQGSDTQYF. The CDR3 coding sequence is TGCGCCAGCAGCCAACCGGGACAGGGGTCAGATACGCAGTATTTT.

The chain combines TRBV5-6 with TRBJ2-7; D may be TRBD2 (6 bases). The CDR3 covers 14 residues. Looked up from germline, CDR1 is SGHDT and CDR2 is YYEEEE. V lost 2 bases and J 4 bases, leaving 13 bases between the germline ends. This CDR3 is CASSFSAGGYEQYF. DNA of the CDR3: TGTGCCAGCAGCTTTTCTGCCGGGGGTTACGAGCAGTACTTC.

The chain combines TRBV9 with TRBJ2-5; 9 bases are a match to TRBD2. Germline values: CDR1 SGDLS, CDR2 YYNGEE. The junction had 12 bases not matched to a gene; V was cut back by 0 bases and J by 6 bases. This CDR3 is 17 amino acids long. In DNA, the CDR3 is TGTGCCAGCAGCGTAGAATTGGGGGCTAGCGGGGTACAGACCCAGTACTTC. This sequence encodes CASSVELGASGVQTQYF.

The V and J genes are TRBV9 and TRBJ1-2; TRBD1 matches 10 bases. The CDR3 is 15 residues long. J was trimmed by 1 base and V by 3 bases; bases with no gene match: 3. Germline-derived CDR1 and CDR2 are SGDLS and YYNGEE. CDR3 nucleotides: TGTGCCAGCAGCGCAGGACAGGGGGGTAACTATGGCTACACCTTC. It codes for CASSAGQGGNYGYTF.

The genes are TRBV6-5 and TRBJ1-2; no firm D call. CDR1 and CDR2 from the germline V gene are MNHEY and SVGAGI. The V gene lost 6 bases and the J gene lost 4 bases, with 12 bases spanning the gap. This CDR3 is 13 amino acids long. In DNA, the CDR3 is TGTGCCAGCAGCATACAAGCGCTCTATGGCTACACCTTC. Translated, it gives CASSIQALYGYTF.

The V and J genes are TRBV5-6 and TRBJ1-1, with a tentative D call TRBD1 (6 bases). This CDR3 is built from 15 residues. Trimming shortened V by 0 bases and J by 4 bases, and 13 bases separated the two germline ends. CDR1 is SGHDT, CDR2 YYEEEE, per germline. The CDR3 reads CASSLGGGASTEAFF. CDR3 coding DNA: TGTGCCAGCAGCTTGGGAGGGGGGGCCAGCACTGAAGCTTTCTTT.

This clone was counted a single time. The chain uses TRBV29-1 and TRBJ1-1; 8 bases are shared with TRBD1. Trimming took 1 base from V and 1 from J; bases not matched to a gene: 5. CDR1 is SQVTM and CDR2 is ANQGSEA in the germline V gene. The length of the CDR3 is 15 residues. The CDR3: CSVEVQGAKNTEAFF. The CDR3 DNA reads TGCAGCGTTGAAGTGCAGGGGGCGAAGAACACTGAAGCTTTCTTT.

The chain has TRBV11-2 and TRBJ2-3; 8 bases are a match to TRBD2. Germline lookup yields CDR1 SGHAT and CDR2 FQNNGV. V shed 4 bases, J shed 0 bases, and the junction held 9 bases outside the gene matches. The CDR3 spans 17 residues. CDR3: CASSSRPLAASTDTQYF. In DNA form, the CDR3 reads TGTGCCAGCAGCTCAAGACCACTAGCGGCTAGCACAGATACGCAGTATTTT.

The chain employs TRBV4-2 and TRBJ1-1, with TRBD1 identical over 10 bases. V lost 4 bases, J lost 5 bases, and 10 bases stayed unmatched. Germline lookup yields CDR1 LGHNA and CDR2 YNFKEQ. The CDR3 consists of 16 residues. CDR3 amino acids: CASSPRGDRGQTEAFF. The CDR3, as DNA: TGTGCCAGCAGCCCCCGGGGGGACAGGGGACAGACTGAAGCTTTCTTT.

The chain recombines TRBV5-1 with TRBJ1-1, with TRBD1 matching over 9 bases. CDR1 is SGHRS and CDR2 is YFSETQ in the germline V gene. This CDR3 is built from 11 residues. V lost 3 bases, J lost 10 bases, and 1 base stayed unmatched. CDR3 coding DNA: TGCGCCAGCAGCTGGGACAGGGTAGCTTTCTTT. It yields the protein CASSWDRVAFF.